The clone carrying this T cell receptor beta chain was seen a handful of times. The entry originates in a study of T-cell reconstitution after alpha-beta-depleted transplantation in children. Using unique molecular identifiers, the investigators prepared the TCRbeta library. MiXCR, applied by TCRdb to the PCR reads, yields one record per CDR3 protein. The data hold about 400,000 distinct CDR3 sequences, with about a fifth observed a single time. Germline V CDR1 and CDR2: DFQATT, SNEGSKA (reference sequence). CDR3 length equals 15 residues. V was trimmed by 0 bases and J by 0 bases, leaving 9 bases between them.

The V call is TRBV20-1, the J call TRBJ1-5; D unresolved. This sequence was found in a human donor who donated a stem cell graft to a child with acute myeloid leukemia. The starting material was PBMCs from the stem cell graft donor, obtained from the stem cell graft. The CDR3 here is CSARDTAHSNQPQHF. The CDR3 nucleotides are TGCAGTGCTAGAGATACAGCCCATAGCAATCAGCCCCAGCATTTT.